This TCR beta chain came from a study of shared clonotypes between healthy human individuals. TCRdb keeps only in-frame clones here, not all; method: immunoSEQ multiplex PCR. Of over 2 million clones listed, 85% to 95% are singletons. The CDR3 sequence is 12 residues long. Germline CDR1 MNHEY, CDR2 SVGAGI. Trimming pared 8 bases from V and 9 bases from J, leaving 17 bases between. The sequencing sample was made of naive CD4+ T cells sorted from blood. Subset in this sample: CD45RA+ positively selected. V usage is TRBV6-5 and J usage is TRBJ2-7; D possibly uses TRBD1 or TRBD2 (5 bases each). This clonotype was sampled from a man aged 18 to 35 in good health. The CDR3 loop is CASAKGDGPQYF. CDR3 nucleotide sequence: TGTGCCAGCGCTAAAGGGGACGGGCCGCAGTACTTC.